Listed here are 30 T cell receptor beta chains from one sample, sequenced in a study of blood T cell repertoires in COVID-19. TCRdb's table, derived via immunoSEQ multiplex PCR, lists solely in-frame clones and lacks some. This sample has about 74,000 clones, with around 90% found just once. Specimen: peripheral blood. The receptors here all came from a woman older than 75 with active or convalescent COVID-19.

The rearrangement uses TRBV7-2 and TRBJ2-5; TRBD2 matches 9 bases. CDR1 and CDR2 from the germline V gene are SGHTA and FQGNSA. Unmatched junction bases numbered 6, after V lost 6 bases and J lost 1 base. The CDR3 is made up of 15 amino acids. The CDR3 loop reads CASRSLAGGQETQYF. The CDR3 DNA is TGTGCCAGCAGGTCACTAGCGGGTGGCCAAGAGACCCAGTACTTC.

The rearrangement uses TRBV6-2 or TRBV6-3 and TRBJ2-7; a possible D gene is TRBD1 (5 bases). Germline V CDR1 and CDR2: MNHEY, SVGEGT. V lost 2 bases and J 4 bases, leaving 15 bases between the germline ends. This CDR3 is 15 amino acids long. CDR3 loop: CASSYTPARAYEQYF. CDR3 in DNA: TGTGCCAGCAGTTACACCCCGGCCAGGGCGTACGAGCAGTACTTC.

This clone came up once. V usage is TRBV7-6 and J usage is TRBJ2-2; D is possibly TRBD2 (6 bases). CDR3 length: 17 residues. V dropped 5 bases and J dropped 3 bases, with 19 bases sitting between them. Germline lookup yields CDR1 SGHVS and CDR2 FNYEAQ. This CDR3 is CASSPGTGSSYTGELFF. CDR3 bases: TGTGCCAGCAGCCCTGGGACCGGGAGTTCGTACACCGGGGAGCTGTTTTTT.

The chain's CDR3 is CASSSNLAGHIYEQYF. The CDR3, as DNA: TGTGCCAGCAGCTCTAACTTAGCGGGACATATCTACGAGCAGTACTTC. The chain links TRBV11-2 to TRBJ2-7; TRBD2 matches 8 bases. The CDR3 sequence is 16 residues long. Germline CDR1 is SGHAT and CDR2 is FQNNGV. Losses at the gene ends were 4 bases for V and 3 bases for J; bases not matched to a gene: 11.

This rearrangement joins TRBV7-9 to TRBJ2-3; 11 positions match TRBD2. In germline, CDR1 is SEHNR, CDR2 FQNEAQ (reference sequence). This CDR3 contains 16 residues. J lost 0 bases, V lost 3 bases, and 2 bases had no gene match. CDR3 amino acids: CASSLGTSGSTDTQYF. As DNA, the CDR3 is TGTGCCAGCAGCTTGGGGACTAGCGGTAGCACAGATACGCAGTATTTT.

The chain employs TRBV21-1 and TRBJ1-1; TRBD1, as called in the table, went unchecked against the DNA. TRBV21-1 is annotated as a pseudogene. This CDR3 comprises 13 residues. DNA for the CDR3: TGTGCCAGCAGCCACCCCGAGGGGGCTGAAGCTTTCTTT. This encodes CASSHPEGAEAFF.

This rearrangement joins TRBV2 to TRBJ1-4; D remains ambiguous. CDR3 length: 14 residues. V was clipped by 3 bases and J by 3 bases, with 8 bases between them. Looked up from germline, CDR1 is SNHLY and CDR2 is FYNNEI. The CDR3 region has the DNA TGTGCCAGCAGTGAGTTCAGGCCTAATGAAAAACTGTTTTTT. Residues: CASSEFRPNEKLFF.

The chain is built from TRBV5-1 and TRBJ1-1; tentatively, D is TRBD1 (5 bases). V lost 4 bases, J lost 1 base, and 11 bases lay in between. The CDR3 spans 14 residues. CDR1 is SGHRS and CDR2 is YFSETQ in the germline V gene. The DNA of the CDR3 is TGCGCCAGCAGCCGCGACAGTTCGAACACTGAAGCTTTCTTT. Amino acids: CASSRDSSNTEAFF.

The chain uses TRBV28 and TRBJ2-1; 9 bases fit TRBD2. V shed 6 bases and J 2 bases; nucleotides not matched to a gene: 2. This CDR3 is 14 amino acids long. Germline-derived CDR1 and CDR2 are MDHEN and SYDVKM. The CDR3 DNA is TGTGCCAGCAGGAGGACTAGCGCCTACAATGAGCAGTTCTTC. This codes for CASRRTSAYNEQFF.

Ten or more counts support this clone. The chain carries TRBV7-9 and TRBJ1-4; D ambiguous. Trimming took 0 bases from V and 14 from J, leaving 10 bases between them. CDR3 length equals 12 residues. Germline CDR1 SEHNR, CDR2 FQNEAQ (reference sequence). The CDR3 is CASSLAEGRLFF. In DNA form, the CDR3 reads TGTGCCAGCAGCTTAGCGGAGGGCCGGCTGTTTTTT.

The J gene is TRBJ2-5, the V gene TRBV29-1; TRBD1 matches 8 bases. Germline V gene sequence: CDR1 SQVTM, CDR2 ANQGSEA. J was trimmed by 5 bases and V by 5 bases; bases with no gene match: 1. The CDR3 extends over 11 amino acids. The CDR3 region is CSVRQGETQYF. Written as DNA, the CDR3 is TGCAGCGTTAGACAGGGGGAGACCCAGTACTTC.

V is TRBV24-1 and J is TRBJ2-5; 9 bases match TRBD1. Unmatched junction bases numbered 5, after V lost 9 bases and J lost 1 base. The V gene's germline CDR1 is KGHDR and CDR2 SFDVKD. The CDR3 is 14 residues long. The CDR3 loop is CATAQGQGQETQYF. The CDR3 nucleotides read TGTGCCACCGCGCAGGGACAGGGCCAAGAGACCCAGTACTTC.

V and J are TRBV19 and TRBJ1-1; D uncertain. The CDR3 covers 13 residues. Germline CDR1 and CDR2: LNHDA and SQIVND (reference sequence). V gave up 3 bases and J gave up 9 bases, with 14 bases separating them. The DNA for the CDR3 is TGTGCCAGTAGTATTGGTACGGTCCCTAAAGCTTTCTTT. Protein product: CASSIGTVPKAFF.

This clone was seen just once. The V gene is TRBV11-2, the J gene TRBJ1-1; 11 bases are shared with TRBD1. This CDR3 spans 17 amino acids. V shed 5 bases and J 4 bases; nucleotides not matched to a gene: 12. Germline V gene lookup returns CDR1 SGHAT and CDR2 FQNNGV. CDR3 DNA sequence: TGTGCCAGCAGCACGACAAGGACAGGGGGCTTGAGCACTGAAGCTTTCTTT. This sequence encodes CASSTTRTGGLSTEAFF. Using reference TRBV11-2 and TRBJ1-1 for the parts outside the CDR3, the full variable domain is EAGVAQSPRYKIIEKRQSVAFWCNPISGHATLYWYQQILGQGPKLLIQFQNNGVVDDSQLPKDRFSAERLKGVDSTLKIQPAKLEDSAVYLCASSTTRTGGLSTEAFFGQGTRLTVV.

The chain uses TRBV6-2 or TRBV6-3 and TRBJ1-6; D gene ambiguous. The CDR3 runs 16 residues. Germline CDR1 and CDR2: MNHEY and SVGEGT. Trimming left V 2 bases short and J 0 bases short, with 8 bases between. CDR3 in amino acids: CASSYRRSSYNSPLHF. The CDR3 nucleotides read TGTGCCAGCAGTTACCGACGGAGCTCCTATAATTCACCCCTCCACTTT.

This rearrangement joins TRBV4-1 to TRBJ2-7, with a weak D call TRBD2 (5 bases). The CDR3 runs 13 residues. Per the germline V gene, CDR1 is MGHRA and CDR2 is YSYEKL. Trimming cost V 0 bases and J 7 bases, with 10 bases left between them. CDR3 in amino acids: CASSQDEGREQYF. The CDR3 DNA sequence: TGCGCCAGCAGCCAAGATGAGGGTAGGGAGCAGTACTTC.

This chain links TRBV5-1 with TRBJ1-2, with a weak D call TRBD1 (6 bases). Germline CDR1 SGHRS, CDR2 YFSETQ. The CDR3 sequence is 14 residues long. Trimming took 4 bases from V and 2 from J, leaving 12 bases between them. The CDR3 sequence is CASSPERGNYGYTF. The CDR3 coding sequence is TGCGCCAGCAGCCCGGAGAGGGGGAACTATGGCTACACCTTC.

J is TRBJ2-5 and V is TRBV21-1; the table's TRBD1 call for D was not verified on the DNA. TRBV21-1 is shown as a pseudogene. The CDR3 is 16 amino acids. The CDR3 sequence: CASSKGVWDMRETQYF. For the CDR3, the DNA is TGTGCCAGCAGCAAAGGGGTTTGGGACATGAGAGAGACCCAGTACTTC.

The chain recombines TRBV7-2 with TRBJ1-1, with 7 bases that match TRBD1. Per the germline V gene, CDR1 is SGHTA and CDR2 is FQGNSA. Trimming removed 7 bases from V and 1 base from J; junction bases left unmatched: 3. This CDR3 contains 13 residues. Here the CDR3 reads CASNRDRNTEAFF. CDR3 nucleotides: TGTGCCAGCAACCGGGACAGGAACACTGAAGCTTTCTTT.

J is TRBJ1-4 and V is TRBV27; 7 bases agree with TRBD1. V lost 8 bases, J lost 4 bases, and 16 bases stayed unmatched. The CDR3 is 17 amino acids. The germline CDR1 and CDR2 sequences are MNHEY and SMNVEV (reference sequence). CDR3 coding DNA: TGTGCCAGCTCGCCAGGGGACAGCGGTCCTTTTAATGAAAAACTGTTTTTT. Its protein product is CASSPGDSGPFNEKLFF. The full variable domain, with the rest looked up from reference TRBV27 and TRBJ1-4, is EAQVTQNPRYLITVTGKKLTVTCSQNMNHEYMSWYRQDPGLGLRQIYYSMNVEVTDKGDVPEGYKVSRKEKRNFPLILESPSPNQTSLYFCASSPGDSGPFNEKLFFGSGTQLSVL.

This chain links TRBV19 with TRBJ2-3; the match to TRBD1 covers 9 bases. Germline V gives CDR1 LNHDA, CDR2 SQIVND (reference sequence). The CDR3 totals 16 residues. The ends lost 4 bases at V and 3 bases at J; junction bases unmatched: 8. The CDR3 is CASSTTGTGRTDTQYF. CDR3 in DNA: TGTGCCAGTAGTACAACCGGGACAGGGAGGACAGATACGCAGTATTTT.

V and J are TRBV11-2 and TRBJ2-7; D uncertain. CDR3 size: 14 residues. The germline V gene encodes CDR1 SGHAT and CDR2 FQNNGV. V was cut by 1 base and J by 7 bases, with 14 bases left in between. CDR3 in DNA: TGTGCCAGCAGCTTAGTTCGGAGCACTGGAGAGCAGTACTTC. It codes for CASSLVRSTGEQYF. The full variable domain, with the rest looked up from reference TRBV11-2 and TRBJ2-7, is EAGVAQSPRYKIIEKRQSVAFWCNPISGHATLYWYQQILGQGPKLLIQFQNNGVVDDSQLPKDRFSAERLKGVDSTLKIQPAKLEDSAVYLCASSLVRSTGEQYFGPGTRLTVT.

Here the CDR3 DNA reads TGTGCCAGCAGCCCAGCGGGAGGGCCTTACATTCAGTACTTC. This gives the protein CASSPAGGPYIQYF. The chain couples TRBV7-8 to TRBJ2-4; TRBD2 matches at 10 bases. V lost 5 bases, J lost 8 bases, and 6 bases stayed unmatched. The V gene's germline CDR1 is SGHVS and CDR2 FQNEAQ. The CDR3 consists of 14 residues.

The V gene is TRBV19, the J gene TRBJ1-5, with a possible D match to TRBD1 (5 bases). CDR1 and CDR2 from the germline V gene are LNHDA and SQIVND (reference sequence). There are 14 residues in the CDR3. V gave up 7 bases and J gave up 3 bases, with 13 bases separating them. CDR3 region: CASMARAYNQPQHF. The CDR3 DNA reads as TGTGCCAGTATGGCCAGGGCTTACAATCAGCCCCAGCATTTT.

V and J are TRBV9 and TRBJ1-5; D unresolved. V was shortened by 1 base and J by 0 bases, with 8 bases between the two germline ends. The CDR3 contains 15 residues. Germline-derived CDR1 and CDR2 are SGDLS and YYNGEE. CDR3 sequence: CASSVTGYSNQPQHF. The CDR3 DNA follows: TGTGCCAGCAGCGTAACGGGATATAGCAATCAGCCCCAGCATTTT.

The chain recombines TRBV6-1 with TRBJ1-3, with D possibly being TRBD1 (6 bases). Deletions cut 6 bases from V and 2 bases from J, with 11 bases between. Germline V gene data show CDR1 as MNHNS and CDR2 as SASEGT. The length of the CDR3 is 14 residues. The CDR3 sequence is CASSRQAPGNTIYF. The CDR3 bases are TGTGCCAGCAGCCGACAGGCCCCTGGAAACACCATATATTTT.

This chain uses TRBV5-6 with TRBJ2-3; 7 nucleotides line up with TRBD2. The CDR3 sequence is 17 residues long. Unmatched junction bases numbered 10, after V lost 1 base and J lost 2 bases. In germline, CDR1 is SGHDT, CDR2 YYEEEE. CDR3 residues: CASSLFVRLAATDTQYF. DNA of the CDR3: TGTGCCAGCAGCTTGTTCGTTCGACTAGCTGCCACAGATACGCAGTATTTT.

The rearrangement joins TRBV19 to TRBJ1-2, with 7 positions matching TRBD1. V dropped 4 bases and J dropped 4; count of bases not matched to a gene: 6. From germline, CDR1 is LNHDA and CDR2 SQIVND (reference sequence). The CDR3 totals 14 residues. CDR3 residues: CASSTHDRVYGYTF. CDR3 coding DNA: TGTGCCAGTAGTACCCATGACAGGGTCTATGGCTACACCTTC.

The chain recombines TRBV18 with TRBJ2-7; 7 bases are a match to TRBD1. V lost 6 bases, J lost 1 base, and 6 bases stayed unmatched. Germline V gene lookup returns CDR1 KGHSH and CDR2 LQKENI. CDR3 length equals 14 residues. The DNA for the CDR3 is TGTGCCAGCTCGCCGGGACAGCTTTCCTACGAGCAGTACTTC. It translates to CASSPGQLSYEQYF.

This clone was recorded once. The chain combines TRBV4-3 with TRBJ2-7, with 7 bases fitting TRBD2. Germline V lookup: CDR1 LGHNA, CDR2 YSLEER. With V trimmed by 0 bases and J by 2 bases, 10 bases remained unmatched. The CDR3 length is 17 residues. The DNA for the CDR3 is TGCGCCAGCAGCCAAGATCTAAGGCGGGAGCTCCCCTACGAGCAGTACTTC. Protein sequence: CASSQDLRRELPYEQYF.